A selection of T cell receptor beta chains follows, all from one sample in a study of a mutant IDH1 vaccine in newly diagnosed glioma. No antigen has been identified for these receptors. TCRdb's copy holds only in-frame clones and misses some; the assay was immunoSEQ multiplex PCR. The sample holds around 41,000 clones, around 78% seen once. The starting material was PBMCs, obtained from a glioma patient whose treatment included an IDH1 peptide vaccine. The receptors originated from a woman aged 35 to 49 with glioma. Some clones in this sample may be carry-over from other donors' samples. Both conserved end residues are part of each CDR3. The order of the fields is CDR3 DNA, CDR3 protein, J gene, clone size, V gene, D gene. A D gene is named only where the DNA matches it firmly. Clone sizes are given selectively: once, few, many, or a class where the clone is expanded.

CDR3 DNA: TGTGCCAGCAGTTACTCGGAGCGGGGGGGCAATGAGCAGTTCTTC
CDR3 protein: CASSYSERGGNEQFF
J gene: TRBJ2-1
clone size: NA
V gene: TRBV6-5
D gene: TRBD2

CDR3 DNA: TGTGCCAGCTCACCAGGTGCAGCTGAAGCTTTCTTT
CDR3 protein: CASSPGAAEAFF
J gene: TRBJ1-1
clone size: NA
V gene: TRBV18
D gene: NA

CDR3 DNA: TGTGCCAGCAGCTTAGTGCAGAGCCAGCCCCAGCATTTT
CDR3 protein: CASSLVQSQPQHF
J gene: TRBJ1-5
clone size: few
V gene: TRBV7-2
D gene: NA

CDR3 DNA: TGTGCCAGCAGCTTAGGGGCTGTGGGGGCTGGAAACACCATATATTTT
CDR3 protein: CASSLGAVGAGNTIYF
J gene: TRBJ1-3
clone size: NA
V gene: TRBV7-9
D gene: NA

CDR3 DNA: TGTGCCAGCAGCTACGGGACGGCAGACTCTGGAAACACCATATATTTT
CDR3 protein: CASSYGTADSGNTIYF
J gene: TRBJ1-3
clone size: NA
V gene: TRBV7-2
D gene: NA

CDR3 DNA: TGTGCCAGCAGCTTAGGGGACAATGAAAAACTGTTTTTT
CDR3 protein: CASSLGDNEKLFF
J gene: TRBJ1-4
clone size: NA
V gene: TRBV13
D gene: NA

CDR3 DNA: TGTGCCAGCAGCCAACATTCTCGACAGGGAGAGGAGCAGTACTTC
CDR3 protein: CASSQHSRQGEEQYF
J gene: TRBJ2-7
clone size: NA
V gene: TRBV7-4
D gene: TRBD1

CDR3 DNA: TGTGCCAGCTATAGTAATACTAATGAAAAACTGTTTTTT
CDR3 protein: CASYSNTNEKLFF
J gene: TRBJ1-4
clone size: NA
V gene: TRBV18
D gene: NA

CDR3 DNA: TGTGCCAGCAGCTTAACAGGGGATGGCTACACCTTC
CDR3 protein: CASSLTGDGYTF
J gene: TRBJ1-2
clone size: NA
V gene: TRBV7-2
D gene: TRBD1

CDR3 DNA: TGCGCCAGCAGCCGATCGACAGGGAACGAAAAACTGTTTTTT
CDR3 protein: CASSRSTGNEKLFF
J gene: TRBJ1-4
clone size: NA
V gene: TRBV5-1
D gene: TRBD1

CDR3 DNA: TGCAGTGCTAGTAGGGCGGGTGGCTACACCTTC
CDR3 protein: CSASRAGGYTF
J gene: TRBJ1-2
clone size: NA
V gene: TRBV20-1
D gene: NA

CDR3 DNA: TGTGCCAGCAGCGTAGGGGATGTGAGCTATGGCTACACCTTC
CDR3 protein: CASSVGDVSYGYTF
J gene: TRBJ1-2
clone size: NA
V gene: TRBV7-9
D gene: NA

CDR3 DNA: TGCGCCAGCAGCCAAGAGATGCAGGGCAATCGCTATGGCTACACCTTC
CDR3 protein: CASSQEMQGNRYGYTF
J gene: TRBJ1-2
clone size: NA
V gene: TRBV4-1
D gene: NA

CDR3 DNA: TGTGCCACATGGACAGGCAATCAGCCCCAGCATTTT
CDR3 protein: CATWTGNQPQHF
J gene: TRBJ1-5
clone size: NA
V gene: TRBV6-5
D gene: NA

CDR3 DNA: TGTGCCAGCAGCTTAGGGGACAGTAGCAATCAGCCCCAGCATTTT
CDR3 protein: CASSLGDSSNQPQHF
J gene: TRBJ1-5
clone size: few
V gene: TRBV7-8
D gene: TRBD1

CDR3 DNA: TGTGCCAGCAGTCTCCCTCGGGGGTGGTATGGCTACACCTTC
CDR3 protein: CASSLPRGWYGYTF
J gene: TRBJ1-2
clone size: NA
V gene: TRBV28
D gene: NA

CDR3 DNA: TGTGCCAGCAGCCCATCCGGGGCTGGGTCCCAAGAGACCCAGTACTTC
CDR3 protein: CASSPSGAGSQETQYF
J gene: TRBJ2-5
clone size: NA
V gene: TRBV7-9
D gene: NA

CDR3 DNA: TGTGCCAGCAGTGACCACGCAGGTTTCGGCGGGGAGCTGTTTTTT
CDR3 protein: CASSDHAGFGGELFF
J gene: TRBJ2-2
clone size: NA
V gene: TRBV2
D gene: NA

CDR3 DNA: TGTGCCAGCAGCTTAGATAACAGGGGTTATGAGCAGTTCTTC
CDR3 protein: CASSLDNRGYEQFF
J gene: TRBJ2-1
clone size: NA
V gene: TRBV7-2
D gene: TRBD1

CDR3 DNA: TGTGCCAGCAGCAAGCCGGGGAACACTGAAGCTTTCTTT
CDR3 protein: CASSKPGNTEAFF
J gene: TRBJ1-1
clone size: NA
V gene: TRBV6-5
D gene: NA

CDR3 DNA: TGTGCCAGCGGAAGACAGGGGCGCTACGAGCAGTACTTC
CDR3 protein: CASGRQGRYEQYF
J gene: TRBJ2-7
clone size: NA
V gene: TRBV25-1
D gene: TRBD1

CDR3 DNA: TGTGCCAGCAGCCTCGGGACGGGGGGGAGTTATGAGCAGTTCTTC
CDR3 protein: CASSLGTGGSYEQFF
J gene: TRBJ2-1
clone size: NA
V gene: TRBV7-8
D gene: TRBD2

CDR3 DNA: TGTGCCAGCAGCCCGAGCGGGACCGGCAATGAGCAGTTCTTC
CDR3 protein: CASSPSGTGNEQFF
J gene: TRBJ2-1
clone size: NA
V gene: TRBV9
D gene: TRBD2

CDR3 DNA: TGTGCCAGTTTAGGAGGCACAGATACGCAGTATTTT
CDR3 protein: CASLGGTDTQYF
J gene: TRBJ2-3
clone size: NA
V gene: TRBV7-2
D gene: NA

CDR3 DNA: TGTGCCAGCAGTGGTCGACAAGCCTACGGCAATCAGCCCCAGCATTTT
CDR3 protein: CASSGRQAYGNQPQHF
J gene: TRBJ1-5
clone size: NA
V gene: TRBV25-1
D gene: NA

CDR3 DNA: TGTGCCAGCACTGGGGGCGGGTGGGCCGGGGAGCTGTTTTTT
CDR3 protein: CASTGGGWAGELFF
J gene: TRBJ2-2
clone size: NA
V gene: TRBV25-1
D gene: NA

CDR3 DNA: TGCGCCAGCAAACCCAAGGACTACACAGATACGCAGTATTTT
CDR3 protein: CASKPKDYTDTQYF
J gene: TRBJ2-3
clone size: NA
V gene: TRBV5-1
D gene: NA

CDR3 DNA: TGTGCCAGCGAAAGAAATTTAGGTGGGCCCCAGCATTTT
CDR3 protein: CASERNLGGPQHF
J gene: TRBJ1-5
clone size: NA
V gene: TRBV2
D gene: NA

CDR3 DNA: TGCGCCAGCAGCTTGGGGTCGGGCAGGAACTATGGCTACACCTTC
CDR3 protein: CASSLGSGRNYGYTF
J gene: TRBJ1-2
clone size: NA
V gene: TRBV5-1
D gene: NA

CDR3 DNA: TGTGCCTGGAGTGTAGACAGGGGGCCGAGCTCCTACGAGCAGTACTTC
CDR3 protein: CAWSVDRGPSSYEQYF
J gene: TRBJ2-7
clone size: NA
V gene: TRBV30
D gene: TRBD1

CDR3 DNA: TGCGCCAGCAGCTGGGAACAGGGAAACGAGCAGTACTTC
CDR3 protein: CASSWEQGNEQYF
J gene: TRBJ2-7
clone size: NA
V gene: TRBV5-1
D gene: NA

CDR3 DNA: TGCGCCAGCAGCCAAGAGTCGGTGGGTGTTTCTGGGGCCAACGTCCTGACTTTC
CDR3 protein: CASSQESVGVSGANVLTF
J gene: TRBJ2-6
clone size: NA
V gene: TRBV4-3
D gene: NA

CDR3 DNA: TGCGCCAGCGCAGACCTCAGCACAGATACGCAGTATTTT
CDR3 protein: CASADLSTDTQYF
J gene: TRBJ2-3
clone size: NA
V gene: TRBV5-1
D gene: NA

CDR3 DNA: TGTGCCAGCAGCCAGCGGGGGCAACCCTACGAGCAGTACTTC
CDR3 protein: CASSQRGQPYEQYF
J gene: TRBJ2-7
clone size: NA
V gene: TRBV5-4
D gene: TRBD2

CDR3 DNA: TGCAGCGTGAATAGCGGGGTGTCCTACAATGAGCAGTTCTTC
CDR3 protein: CSVNSGVSYNEQFF
J gene: TRBJ2-1
clone size: NA
V gene: TRBV29-1
D gene: TRBD2

CDR3 DNA: TGCGCCAGCAGTCAGGCGGGAGATACGCAGTATTTT
CDR3 protein: CASSQAGDTQYF
J gene: TRBJ2-3
clone size: NA
V gene: TRBV4-3
D gene: NA

CDR3 DNA: TGTGCCAGCAGTTCGAAAGCCCAGGGGGAGCAGTACTTC
CDR3 protein: CASSSKAQGEQYF
J gene: TRBJ2-7
clone size: NA
V gene: TRBV28
D gene: NA

CDR3 DNA: TGTGCCAGCAGCCATGGGACAGGGGGACGCACCGGGGAGCTGTTTTTT
CDR3 protein: CASSHGTGGRTGELFF
J gene: TRBJ2-2
clone size: NA
V gene: TRBV7-2
D gene: TRBD1

CDR3 DNA: TGTGCCAGCAGCTTAGGGGCAGGACCTTACAATGAGCAGTTCTTC
CDR3 protein: CASSLGAGPYNEQFF
J gene: TRBJ2-1
clone size: NA
V gene: TRBV7-8
D gene: NA

CDR3 DNA: TGTGCCAGCCGCCAGTCCGGGGCGTCGGGGGGCTACACCTTC
CDR3 protein: CASRQSGASGGYTF
J gene: TRBJ1-2
clone size: NA
V gene: TRBV27
D gene: NA

CDR3 DNA: TGTGCTAGCAGCTTAGCGTCGGACAGAGCAAGGGGGACCCAGTACTTC
CDR3 protein: CASSLASDRARGTQYF
J gene: TRBJ2-5
clone size: NA
V gene: TRBV7-7
D gene: NA

CDR3 DNA: TGTGCCAGCAGCTTGGTAGGGGTGAACACCATATATTTT
CDR3 protein: CASSLVGVNTIYF
J gene: TRBJ1-3
clone size: once
V gene: TRBV5-8
D gene: NA